The 17 T cell receptor beta chains below come from one sample, sequenced in a study of blood T cell repertoires in COVID-19. This table comes from immunoSEQ multiplex PCR, and its TCRdb copy is limited to in-frame clones, with some not included. The table has approximately 360,000 clones, around 91% seen once; the top ten hold 5% to 8.5%. Input material: peripheral blood. Receptor source: a man aged 18 to 29 with active or convalescent COVID-19.

The DNA for the CDR3 is TGTGCCAGAAGCTCCACAGGGAAAGGGGAGCTGTTTTTT. Its translation: CARSSTGKGELFF. V gene TRBV7-5 combines with J gene TRBJ2-2; TRBD1, as called in the table, went unchecked against the DNA. TRBV7-5 is flagged as a pseudogene. The CDR3 totals 13 residues.

V is TRBV2 and J is TRBJ1-1; 7 nucleotides align to TRBD1. Germline trimming cut 6 bases from V and 5 bases from J; bases unmatched to any gene: 15. Germline CDR1 reads SNHLY; CDR2 reads FYNNEI. The CDR3 covers 16 residues. CDR3 in amino acids: CASRSGNGQGGTEAFF. The CDR3 DNA reads TGTGCCAGCAGATCCGGTAACGGCCAGGGGGGTACTGAAGCTTTCTTT.

V usage is TRBV6-2 or TRBV6-3 and J usage is TRBJ1-2, with 8 bases lining up with TRBD1. The ends lost 2 bases at V and 5 bases at J; junction bases unmatched: 7. The CDR3 has 15 residues. Germline CDR1 and CDR2: MNHEY and SVGEGT. The CDR3, as DNA: TGTGCCAGCAGTTACGTGTCAGGGGGCGCATATGGCTACACCTTC. Translation: CASSYVSGGAYGYTF.

The chain links TRBV29-1 to TRBJ2-2, with D possibly TRBD1 on 6 matching bases. V was clipped by 3 bases and J by 0 bases, with 11 bases between them. Germline values: CDR1 SQVTM, CDR2 ANQGSEA. CDR3 length equals 15 residues. CDR3 loop: CSVDQTGTNTGELFF. In nucleotides, the CDR3 is TGCAGCGTTGACCAGACAGGCACGAACACCGGGGAGCTGTTTTTT.

The V gene is TRBV7-3, the J gene TRBJ2-3, with 12 bases aligning to TRBD2. The germline CDR1 and CDR2 sequences are SGHTA and FQGTGA. This CDR3 contains 16 residues. The V and J ends lost 5 bases and 2 bases, in that order; junction bases with no gene match: 5. DNA for the CDR3: TGTGCCAGCAGCCGGGGACTAGCGGGTAACACAGATACGCAGTATTTT. Amino acid sequence: CASSRGLAGNTDTQYF.

This sequence joins TRBV3-1 (or the pseudogene TRBV3-2) and TRBJ2-5; a possible D gene is TRBD2 (6 bases). Per the germline V gene, CDR1 is LGHDT and CDR2 is YNNKEL (reference sequence). CDR3 size: 14 residues. V was cut by 7 bases and J by 0 bases, with 12 bases left in between. CDR3: CASNVLAYQETQYF. The CDR3 nucleotides read TGTGCCAGCAACGTCCTAGCGTACCAAGAGACCCAGTACTTC.

V gene TRBV28 combines with J gene TRBJ1-5; D might be TRBD1 (5 bases). CDR1 and CDR2 (germline): MDHEN, SYDVKM. CDR3 length equals 17 residues. Trimming cost V 3 bases and J 3 bases, with 18 bases left between them. DNA for the CDR3: TGTGCCAGCAGTTTTGGTCGTGGGGAGGGACCCAATCAGCCCCAGCATTTT. Its translation: CASSFGRGEGPNQPQHF.

CDR3 sequence: CASSLFTGENYGYTF. The CDR3 DNA follows: TGTGCCAGCAGCTTGTTTACAGGGGAGAACTATGGCTACACCTTC. The rearrangement links TRBV5-6 to TRBJ1-2; 7 bases align to TRBD1. Trimming at V came to 1 base and at J to 2 bases, leaving 5 bases not matched to a gene. The CDR3 loop spans 15 amino acids. Germline V CDR1 and CDR2: SGHDT, YYEEEE.

V is TRBV5-1 and J is TRBJ2-7, with D possibly TRBD2 on 7 matching bases. The germline V gene has CDR1 SGHRS and CDR2 YFSETQ. The CDR3 extends over 14 amino acids. The V end was cut by 3 bases, the J end by 2 bases, with 12 bases between. The CDR3 sequence is CASSYWGGPYEQYF. The CDR3 DNA sequence: TGCGCCAGCAGCTATTGGGGGGGCCCCTACGAGCAGTACTTC.

The chain recombines TRBV12-3 or TRBV12-4 with TRBJ1-2; 7 nucleotides agree with TRBD1. The CDR3 consists of 13 residues. After removal of 5 bases from V and 6 bases from J, the junction contained 6 bases not matched to a gene. This CDR3 is CASSLTGVNGYTF. The CDR3 nucleotides read TGTGCCAGCAGTCTCACAGGGGTGAATGGCTACACCTTC.

The chain recombines TRBV28 with TRBJ2-1, with D tentatively TRBD1 (5 bases). The CDR3 runs 14 residues. V was trimmed by 5 bases and J by 3 bases, leaving 11 bases between them. Germline V lookup: CDR1 MDHEN, CDR2 SYDVKM. DNA for the CDR3: TGTGCCAGCAGTCGCAGGACATTCTACAATGAGCAGTTCTTC. Protein: CASSRRTFYNEQFF.

The V gene is TRBV5-1, the J gene TRBJ2-2; 8 bases line up with TRBD1. The CDR3 has 15 residues. Germline trimming cut 0 bases from V and 6 bases from J; bases unmatched to any gene: 4. Germline loops: CDR1 SGHRS, CDR2 YFSETQ. CDR3 protein: CASSLDQGAAGELFF. In nucleotides, the CDR3 is TGCGCCAGCAGCTTGGACCAGGGGGCGGCCGGGGAGCTGTTTTTT.

The chain links TRBV15 to TRBJ1-4; D might be TRBD1 (6 bases). Germline V gene lookup returns CDR1 LNHNV and CDR2 YYDKDF (reference sequence). CDR3 length equals 18 residues. V lost 1 base and J 0 bases, leaving 15 bases between the germline ends. The CDR3 sequence is CATSRGPGQTATNEKLFF. CDR3 in DNA: TGTGCCACCAGCAGAGGTCCAGGACAGACAGCAACTAATGAAAAACTGTTTTTT.

This chain connects TRBV7-8 to TRBJ2-3; 11 positions agree with TRBD1. CDR3 size: 15 residues. Trimming took 5 bases from V and 3 from J; bases not matched to a gene: 4. Germline CDR1 is SGHVS and CDR2 is FQNEAQ. The CDR3 nucleotides read TGTGCCAGCAGCCCACGGGACAGGGGGACAGATACGCAGTATTTT. Amino acid sequence: CASSPRDRGTDTQYF.

The chain joins TRBV11-2 to TRBJ1-3, with 7 bases fitting TRBD1. The CDR3 is made up of 14 amino acids. With V trimmed by 5 bases and J by 2 bases, 3 bases remained unmatched. Germline V gives CDR1 SGHAT, CDR2 FQNNGV. This CDR3 reads CASSGGTAGNTIYF. In DNA form, the CDR3 reads TGTGCCAGCAGCGGCGGGACAGCTGGAAACACCATATATTTT.

The chain couples TRBV28 to TRBJ1-5; a weak D match, TRBD1 (6 bases). This CDR3 is 14 amino acids long. Trimming shortened V by 3 bases and J by 7 bases, and 13 bases separated the two germline ends. Germline V gene lookup returns CDR1 MDHEN and CDR2 SYDVKM. The CDR3 nucleotides are TGTGCCAGCAGTTTGACAGGCGGATACCAGCCCCAGCATTTT. It specifies CASSLTGGYQPQHF.

This sequence joins TRBV27 and TRBJ2-1; TRBD2 matches at 8 bases. Trimming at V came to 8 bases and at J to 3 bases, leaving 9 bases not matched to a gene. Germline loops: CDR1 MNHEY, CDR2 SMNVEV (reference sequence). This CDR3 comprises 15 residues. The CDR3 loop reads CASAPGSGNYNEQFF. The CDR3 region has the DNA TGTGCCAGCGCCCCAGGTAGCGGGAACTACAATGAGCAGTTCTTC.